The clone carrying this T cell receptor (beta chain) was seen only a few times. Its antigen remains unidentified. The entry originates in a study of T cells in tuberculosis. Overall study findings and caveats: Active tuberculosis TCR-alpha repertoires lay closer to GMM-specific TCRs than IGRA-negative controls, suggesting clonal expansion.

Some clones are missing from TCRdb's copy, which holds only in-frame ones; the method was immunoSEQ multiplex PCR. Among 35,000 to 45,000 clones listed, 90% to 95% were seen once. The V and J ends lost 3 bases and 1 base respectively, with 5 bases between them. CDR1 and CDR2 from the germline V gene are SGHTA and FQGNSA. The CDR3 consists of 13 residues. The chain is built from TRBV7-2 and TRBJ2-3, with D possibly matching TRBD2 (5 bases). The sequencing sample was made of PBMCs. The receptor's source is a donor aged 10-29 years with latent tuberculosis or without tuberculosis infection. Some clones in this sample may be carry-over from other donors' samples. The CDR3 sequence is CASSFSGTDTQYF. The CDR3 nucleotides are TGTGCCAGCAGCTTTAGCGGCACAGATACGCAGTATTTT.